A single sample is the source of the 8 T cell receptor beta chains below, sequenced in a study of blood T cell repertoires in COVID-19. Clones were read by immunoSEQ multiplex PCR, and TCRdb kept only the in-frame ones, dropping some. The sample yields 150,000 to 180,000 clones, nearly 80% seen once. The sample taken for sequencing was peripheral blood. The receptors were sampled from a man aged 80 or over with acute or convalescent COVID-19.

The chain is built from TRBV6-4 and TRBJ2-2; a possible D gene is TRBD1 (6 bases). The V gene's germline CDR1 is MRHNA and CDR2 SNTAGT. This CDR3 contains 16 residues. Trimming took 0 bases from V and 1 from J, leaving 9 bases between them. The DNA for the CDR3 is TGTGCCAGCAGTGACTCCTTCAGGGGGAACACCGGGGAGCTGTTTTTT. It codes for CASSDSFRGNTGELFF.

This chain connects TRBV7-8 to TRBJ2-3; 8 positions match TRBD2. V gave up 5 bases and J gave up 0 bases; unmatched junction bases: 7. The CDR3 runs 16 residues. From germline, CDR1 is SGHVS and CDR2 FQNEAQ. The CDR3 region has the DNA TGTGCCAGCAGCCCTCAGGCTAGCGGGAGCACAGATACGCAGTATTTT. Its protein product is CASSPQASGSTDTQYF.

In its sample, this clone was seen a few times. This chain connects TRBV13 to TRBJ2-5; 9 positions agree with TRBD2. J gave up 5 bases and V 2 bases, and 6 bases lay outside the gene matches. CDR1 and CDR2 (germline): PRHDT, FYEKMQ (reference sequence). The CDR3 is 15 residues long. CDR3 in DNA: TGTGCCAGCAGCTTATATCTAGCGGGACGGGAGACCCAGTACTTC. Translated: CASSLYLAGRETQYF.

This chain's CDR3 is CASSLDGRKTGELFF. The CDR3 coding sequence is TGCGCCAGCAGCTTGGATGGCAGGAAGACCGGGGAGCTGTTTTTT. The chain is built from TRBV5-1 and TRBJ2-2, with unresolved D. The CDR3 loop spans 15 amino acids. The germline V and J ends were trimmed by 0 bases and 5 bases, with 11 bases remaining between them. Germline-derived CDR1 and CDR2 are SGHRS and YFSETQ.

The J gene is TRBJ1-5, the V gene TRBV5-6; D gene unclear. Trimming left V 4 bases short and J 0 bases short, with 5 bases between. The CDR3 sequence is 13 residues long. Germline V lookup: CDR1 SGHDT, CDR2 YYEEEE. This CDR3 reads CASSPGSNQPQHF. The DNA of the CDR3 is TGTGCCAGCAGCCCGGGTAGCAATCAGCCCCAGCATTTT.

J is TRBJ1-5 and V is TRBV5-5; D is possibly TRBD1 (5 bases). Trimming removed 5 bases at V and 11 bases at J, with 8 bases between. This CDR3 is 10 amino acids long. From germline, CDR1 is SGHKS and CDR2 YYEKEE (reference sequence). The CDR3 is CASRKGTQHF. The CDR3 DNA reads TGTGCCAGCAGGAAGGGGACCCAGCATTTT.

V is TRBV12-5 and J is TRBJ1-4; possible D gene TRBD1, 6 bases. There are 17 residues in the CDR3. Germline V lookup: CDR1 LGHNT, CDR2 FRNRAP. The V gene lost 4 bases and the J gene lost 8 bases, with 23 bases spanning the gap. CDR3 bases: TGTGCTAGTGGTTCCCGGGGCAGGGGAGTGAACGGGGAAAAACTGTTTTTT. Protein: CASGSRGRGVNGEKLFF.

This clone has just a few counts. The rearrangement uses TRBV18 and TRBJ1-1; 7 nucleotides agree with TRBD1. Germline CDR1 KGHSH, CDR2 LQKENI. The ends lost 3 bases at V and 2 bases at J; junction bases unmatched: 6. The CDR3 sequence is 15 residues long. In DNA, the CDR3 is TGTGCCAGCTCACCGAGACAGGGCTTTAACACTGAAGCTTTCTTT. This gives the protein CASSPRQGFNTEAFF.